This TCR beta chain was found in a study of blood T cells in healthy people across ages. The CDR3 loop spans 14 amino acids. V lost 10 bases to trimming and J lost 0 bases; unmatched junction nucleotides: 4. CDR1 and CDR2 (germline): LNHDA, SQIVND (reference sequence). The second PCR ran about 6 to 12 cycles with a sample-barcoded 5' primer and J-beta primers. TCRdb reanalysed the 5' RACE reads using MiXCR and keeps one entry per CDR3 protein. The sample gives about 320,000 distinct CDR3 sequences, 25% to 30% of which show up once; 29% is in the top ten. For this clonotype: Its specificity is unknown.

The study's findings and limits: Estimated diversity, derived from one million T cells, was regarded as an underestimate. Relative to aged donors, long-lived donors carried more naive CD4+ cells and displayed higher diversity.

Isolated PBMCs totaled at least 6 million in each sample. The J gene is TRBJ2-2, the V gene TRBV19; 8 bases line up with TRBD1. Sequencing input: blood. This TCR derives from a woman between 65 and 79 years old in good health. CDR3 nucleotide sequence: TGTGCCACTGCAGGGGGCGCGAACACCGGGGAGCTGTTTTTT. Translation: CATAGGANTGELFF. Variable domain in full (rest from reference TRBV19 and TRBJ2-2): DGGITQSPKYLFRKEGQNVTLSCEQNLNHDAMYWYRQDPGQGLRLIYYSQIVNDFQKGDIAEGYSVSREKKESFPLTVTSAQKNPTAFYLCATAGGANTGELFFGEGSRLTVL.